The next 5 T cell receptor beta chains were all read from a single sample in a study of OX40 agonist ivuxolimab in advanced cancers. Library prep was done by the immunoSEQ multiplex PCR assay. TCRdb obtained this table from immuneACCESS and retained in-frame rearrangements with V and J assigned. These tables miss some clones; where compared with another copy, unresolved V genes account for less than half of the shortfall, and the remainder is unexplained. The sample profile shows tens of thousands of clones; roughly nine tenths of them were found once. About 13% of the sample rests with the top ten. Sequencing was performed on CD4+ or CD8+ T cells sorted from blood, taken in a trial of the OX40 agonist ivuxolimab. Receptors were obtained from an adult with an advanced solid tumor such as melanoma, head and neck, liver or kidney cancer.

The J gene is TRBJ1-3, the V gene TRBV2, with 7 bases fitting TRBD1. CDR1 and CDR2 from the germline V gene are SNHLY and FYNNEI. J was trimmed by 0 bases and V by 4 bases; bases with no gene match: 6. The CDR3 is 16 residues long. The CDR3: CASSGGQDSSGNTIYF. The CDR3 DNA follows: TGTGCCAGCAGTGGCGGACAGGATAGCTCTGGAAACACCATATATTTT.

This clone was seen once. The chain is built from TRBV19 and TRBJ2-1; a weak D match, TRBD2 (6 bases). This CDR3 is built from 15 residues. Germline V CDR1 and CDR2: LNHDA, SQIVND (reference sequence). Deletions cut 5 bases from V and 3 bases from J, with 14 bases between. Here the CDR3 DNA reads TGTGCCAGTAGTCCGGGGACTCGGAGCTACAATGAGCAGTTCTTC. Translating gives CASSPGTRSYNEQFF. Filled out from reference TRBV19 and TRBJ2-1, the complete variable domain reads DGGITQSPKYLFRKEGQNVTLSCEQNLNHDAMYWYRQDPGQGLRLIYYSQIVNDFQKGDIAEGYSVSREKKESFPLTVTSAQKNPTAFYLCASSPGTRSYNEQFFGPGTRLTVL.

This chain uses TRBV7-2 with TRBJ2-3; D is tentatively TRBD1 or TRBD2 (5 bases each). The CDR3 covers 15 residues. Per germline, CDR1 SGHTA and CDR2 FQGNSA. Trimming pared 8 bases from V and 0 bases from J, leaving 15 bases between. The DNA of the CDR3 is TGTGCCAGCCCCTCGGCCCGGGGCAGCACAGATACGCAGTATTTT. This gives the protein CASPSARGSTDTQYF.

The chain employs TRBV4-1 and TRBJ2-7; 12 positions agree with TRBD2. Unmatched junction bases numbered 5, after V lost 5 bases and J lost 3 bases. This CDR3 has 15 amino acids. CDR1 MGHRA and CDR2 YSYEKL come from the germline V gene. The CDR3 sequence: CASSNRLAGDYEQYF. CDR3 DNA sequence: TGCGCCAGCAGCAACCGACTAGCGGGAGACTACGAGCAGTACTTC.

The J gene is TRBJ2-2, the V gene TRBV10-3; D is perhaps TRBD1 (6 bases). This CDR3 is built from 14 residues. Germline CDR1 and CDR2: ENHRY and SYGVKD. Trimming stripped 8 bases from V and 0 bases from J, with 10 bases between. The CDR3 protein is CAIEDRTNTGELFF. CDR3 in DNA: TGTGCCATCGAGGACAGAACGAACACCGGGGAGCTGTTTTTT.